This T cell receptor (beta chain) is from a study of vaccination effects on CD4 cells after COVID-19. Sequencing in the ViraFEST assay came after antigen-specific CD4+ T cells had been expanded with viral peptide pools, which were used to stimulate PBMC. Having been cultured for about ten days, the cells underwent CD4+ T cell isolation. Each participant was administered two doses of either the BNT162b2 or the mRNA-1273 vaccine. Only in-frame clones appear in the TCRdb table, and some are missing; sequencing was by immunoSEQ multiplex PCR. The sample includes fewer than 25,000 clones, around 79% of them seen just once. The germline V gene encodes CDR1 KGHSH and CDR2 LQKENI. V was trimmed by 2 bases and J by 11 bases, leaving 10 bases between them. This CDR3 region has 12 residues. This clone has just one count. Antigen unknown.

Specimen: CD4+ T cells from PBMCs cultured with SARS-CoV-2 spike peptides, collected after COVID-19 vaccination. The TCR was taken from a human donor who received a COVID-19 vaccine. The chain has TRBV18 and TRBJ2-1, with D possibly being TRBD2 (5 bases). CDR3: CASSPILAQQFF. The DNA for the CDR3 is TGTGCCAGCTCACCAATCCTAGCTCAGCAGTTCTTC.